These 25 T cell receptor beta chains were all obtained from the same sample, sequenced in a study of blood T cell repertoires in COVID-19. Assay: immunoSEQ multiplex PCR; the TCRdb copy retains only in-frame clones and omits some. The table lists about 120,000 clones, about 74% of them singletons. The sequenced sample consisted of peripheral blood. The source is a man aged 70 or older with acute or convalescent COVID-19.

The CDR3 spells CASSRRGGLAVYTDTQYF. In DNA form, the CDR3 reads TGTGCCAGCAGCCGGAGGGGCGGACTAGCGGTTTACACAGATACGCAGTATTTT. V and J are TRBV7-9 and TRBJ2-3, with 10 positions matching TRBD2. CDR1 SEHNR and CDR2 FQNEAQ come from the germline V gene (reference sequence). CDR3 length equals 18 residues. Unmatched junction bases numbered 13, after V lost 5 bases and J lost 2 bases.

CDR3 sequence: CASSLAASGGMVYEQYF. The CDR3 DNA is TGCGCCAGCAGCTTGGCGGCTAGCGGGGGTATGGTCTACGAGCAGTACTTC. The chain joins TRBV5-1 to TRBJ2-7, with 10 bases identical to TRBD2. Germline-derived CDR1 and CDR2 are SGHRS and YFSETQ. With 0 bases clipped from V and 3 bases from J, the junction kept 9 bases outside the gene matches. This CDR3 is built from 17 residues.

V is TRBV4-1 and J is TRBJ1-3, with D unclear. The V gene lost 0 bases and the J gene lost 11 bases, with 11 bases spanning the gap. CDR1 MGHRA and CDR2 YSYEKL come from the germline V gene. The CDR3 totals 13 residues. DNA of the CDR3: TGCGCCAGCAGCCAAGAAGAGGGTAACTCCATATATTTT. Translating gives CASSQEEGNSIYF.

The J gene is TRBJ2-3, the V gene TRBV30, with 7 bases identical to TRBD2. The CDR3 loop spans 14 amino acids. With 4 bases clipped from V and 3 bases from J, the junction kept 7 bases outside the gene matches. Looked up from germline, CDR1 is GTSNPN and CDR2 is SVGIG (reference sequence). In DNA form, the CDR3 reads TGTGCCTGGAACCCGGGAGGAAGGACAGATACGCAGTATTTT. It encodes CAWNPGGRTDTQYF.

This chain links TRBV5-1 with TRBJ2-7; D not resolved. This CDR3 has 15 amino acids. Per the germline V gene, CDR1 is SGHRS and CDR2 is YFSETQ. V lost 2 bases, J lost 5 bases, and 17 bases lay in between. In DNA, the CDR3 is TGCGCCAGCAGCTTATTCGCGACTCGCGAGCACGAGCAGTACTTC. Encoded protein: CASSLFATREHEQYF.

This chain uses TRBV6-5 with TRBJ2-2; D might be TRBD2 (6 bases). In germline, CDR1 is MNHEY, CDR2 SVGAGI. The CDR3 extends over 14 amino acids. V was pared by 8 bases and J by 6 bases, with 16 bases between. CDR3 loop: CASVRPGSPGELFF. In nucleotides, the CDR3 is TGTGCCAGCGTTCGGCCCGGGAGTCCCGGGGAGCTGTTTTTT.

V is TRBV28 and J is TRBJ2-1; no clear D gene. V lost 5 bases and J lost 8, with 7 bases in between. The CDR3 has 11 residues. The V gene's germline CDR1 is MDHEN and CDR2 SYDVKM. In nucleotides, the CDR3 is TGTGCCAGCAGTCTCCCGGATGAGCAGTTCTTC. It encodes CASSLPDEQFF.

This chain connects TRBV4-1 to TRBJ2-2; 8 bases are shared with TRBD2. Germline-derived CDR1 and CDR2 are MGHRA and YSYEKL. There are 16 residues in the CDR3. J lost 8 bases, V lost 0 bases, and 8 bases had no gene match. This chain's CDR3 is CASSQEVIAGRGELFF. In nucleotides, the CDR3 is TGCGCCAGCAGCCAAGAAGTAATAGCGGGACGGGGGGAGCTGTTTTTT.

The genes are TRBV7-9 and TRBJ1-3, with 8 bases fitting TRBD1. V was clipped by 4 bases and J by 0 bases; unmatched bases: 8. This CDR3 region has 17 residues. Germline V gene sequence: CDR1 SEHNR, CDR2 FQNEAQ (reference sequence). CDR3 bases: TGTGCCAGCAGCTCCCCAGGGGGCCTATTCTCTGGAAACACCATATATTTT. Translating gives CASSSPGGLFSGNTIYF.

This chain links TRBV6-1 with TRBJ2-6; TRBD2 matches at 8 bases. Germline V gene lookup returns CDR1 MNHNS and CDR2 SASEGT. After removal of 6 bases from V and 3 bases from J, the junction contained 10 bases not matched to a gene. The CDR3 spans 17 residues. This CDR3 is CASSESGGPYGANVLTF. CDR3 nucleotide sequence: TGTGCCAGCAGCGAATCGGGGGGGCCGTATGGGGCCAACGTCCTGACTTTC.

This sequence joins TRBV3-1 (or the pseudogene TRBV3-2) and TRBJ2-2, with D possibly TRBD1 on 5 matching bases. CDR1 is LGHDT and CDR2 is YNNKEL in the germline V gene (reference sequence). This CDR3 is 16 amino acids long. The ends were cut back, 0 bases at V and 4 bases at J, with 12 bases in the middle. CDR3 sequence (DNA): TGTGCCAGCAGCCAAGATTTGGGGCCCCGCACCGGGGAGCTGTTTTTT. Translating it yields CASSQDLGPRTGELFF.

This clone came up a few times. V and J are TRBV20-1 and TRBJ1-1, with no clear D. Trimming stripped 4 bases from V and 11 bases from J, with 11 bases between. The CDR3 consists of 10 residues. From germline, CDR1 is DFQATT and CDR2 SNEGSKA (reference sequence). The CDR3 region is CSANGVTAFF. CDR3 nucleotides: TGCAGTGCTAACGGGGTCACCGCTTTCTTT.

The CDR3 DNA reads TGCGCCAGCACCTTTATGGGGGGAACGAACACTGAAGCTTTCTTT. Translation gives CASTFMGGTNTEAFF. The chain joins TRBV5-1 to TRBJ1-1; D is possibly TRBD1 (5 bases). With 6 bases removed from V and 1 base from J, the gap between germline ends came to 16 bases. The CDR3 length is 15 residues. Germline V gives CDR1 SGHRS, CDR2 YFSETQ.

The rearrangement joins TRBV11-2 to TRBJ2-7; the match to TRBD1 covers 8 bases. Germline CDR1 SGHAT, CDR2 FQNNGV. This CDR3 comprises 15 residues. Unmatched junction bases numbered 10, after V lost 5 bases and J lost 4 bases. This CDR3 is CASSTFPRGQYEQYF. CDR3 coding DNA: TGTGCCAGCAGCACTTTCCCCAGGGGGCAATACGAGCAGTACTTC.

The V call is TRBV5-1, the J call TRBJ2-2; 8 bases map to TRBD1. The CDR3 length is 16 residues. Germline lookup yields CDR1 SGHRS and CDR2 YFSETQ. J lost 6 bases, V lost 0 bases, and 7 bases had no gene match. As DNA, the CDR3 is TGCGCCAGCAGCTTGGGGCAGGGGGCAACCTCCGGGGAGCTGTTTTTT. Its translation: CASSLGQGATSGELFF.

The chain carries TRBV6-6 and TRBJ2-2; 8 nucleotides match TRBD1. V trimming: 5 bases; J trimming: 5 bases; junction bases outside the gene matches: 7. From germline, CDR1 is MNHNY and CDR2 SVGAGI (reference sequence). CDR3 length equals 15 residues. The CDR3, as DNA: TGTGCCAGCAGTACCGGGACAGGTCTAACCGGGGAGCTGTTTTTT. It translates to CASSTGTGLTGELFF.

The chain recombines TRBV24-1 with TRBJ2-7; no definite D call. V lost 7 bases and J lost 5, with 14 bases in between. Germline values: CDR1 KGHDR, CDR2 SFDVKD. The CDR3 spans 13 residues. DNA of the CDR3: TGTGCCACCAGCGATGCCCACCGGGACGAGCAGTACTTC. Translating gives CATSDAHRDEQYF.

The rearrangement links TRBV2 to TRBJ1-5; D perhaps matches TRBD1 (6 bases). The CDR3 extends over 16 amino acids. In germline, CDR1 is SNHLY, CDR2 FYNNEI. The germline V and J ends were trimmed by 9 bases and 4 bases, with 22 bases remaining between them. The CDR3 sequence: CASEGGGAPSNQPQHF. The CDR3 nucleotides are TGTGCCAGTGAGGGTGGGGGGGCCCCCTCGAATCAGCCCCAGCATTTT.

Turning to this clone: Other nucleotide sequences in the sample specify the same CDR3. This rearrangement joins TRBV5-1 to TRBJ2-2; 8 nucleotides line up with TRBD2. This CDR3 is 15 amino acids long. Germline loops: CDR1 SGHRS, CDR2 YFSETQ. Trimming removed 0 bases from V and 4 bases from J; junction bases left unmatched: 2. CDR3 region: CASSLGLAGTGELFF. The CDR3 region has the DNA TGCGCCAGCAGCTTGGGGCTAGCGGGCACCGGGGAGCTGTTTTTT.

This clone was observed a handful of times. J is TRBJ2-3 and V is TRBV12-3 or TRBV12-4; D call uncertain. The CDR3 is 12 residues long. CDR3 nucleotide sequence: TGTGCTCAGACACCATTCACAGATACGCAGTATTTT. Protein sequence: CAQTPFTDTQYF.

With respect to this clone: The junction differs from germline at one of its ends, possibly a read error. This chain connects TRBV6-5 to TRBJ1-2; D gene uncertain. The germline V gene encodes CDR1 MNHEY and CDR2 SVGAGI. The CDR3 runs 11 residues. The CDR3, as DNA: TGTGCCAGCAGTTACTCGAGATCCGAAATCTTC. This gives the protein CASSYSRSEIF.

V is TRBV5-5 and J is TRBJ2-2, with D perhaps TRBD2 (5 bases). The V end was cut by 2 bases, the J end by 5 bases, with 10 bases between. The CDR3 runs 14 residues. The germline gives CDR1 SGHKS, CDR2 YYEKEE (reference sequence). This CDR3 is CASSLEGLTGELFF. The CDR3 region has the DNA TGTGCCAGCAGCTTAGAGGGTTTGACCGGGGAGCTGTTTTTT.

The chain couples TRBV9 to TRBJ2-5, with a tentative D call TRBD2 (5 bases). CDR1 SGDLS and CDR2 YYNGEE come from the germline V gene. CDR3 length: 14 amino acids. V lost 4 bases to trimming and J lost 5 bases, with 15 bases between them. Here the CDR3 reads CASSKRNDGETQYF. The CDR3 DNA sequence: TGTGCCAGCAGCAAGCGGAACGATGGGGAGACCCAGTACTTC.

As regards this clone: Other DNA sequences in this sample translate to the same CDR3. The chain is built from TRBV18 and TRBJ2-5; tentatively, D is TRBD2 (5 bases). Germline values: CDR1 KGHSH, CDR2 LQKENI. This CDR3 spans 12 amino acids. Trimming cost V 3 bases and J 5 bases, with 7 bases left between them. The CDR3 protein is CASSPSGETQYF. For the CDR3, the DNA is TGTGCCAGCTCACCCTCGGGGGAGACCCAGTACTTC.

V and J are TRBV10-2 and TRBJ2-7, with 8 bases aligning to TRBD1. V shed 3 bases, J shed 5 bases, and the junction held 6 bases outside the gene matches. Germline lookup yields CDR1 WSHSY and CDR2 SAAADI. CDR3 length: 14 amino acids. The CDR3 here is CASSDQGALDEQYF. The DNA of the CDR3 is TGCGCCAGCAGTGACCAGGGGGCCCTCGACGAGCAGTACTTC.